This T cell receptor (beta chain) came from a study of T-cell memory formation after mild COVID-19. The wider study: Clusters of TCRs were largely donor specific. Regarding the study as a whole: A subset of responding clones appeared in pre-infection memory, suggesting cross-reactive memory joined. CD4+ bias marked clones expanding day 15 to 37, unlike balanced contracting clones. There was no confirmation that second-wave clones peaking on day 37 were SARS-CoV-2 specific.

TCRdb itself ran the 5' RACE reads through MiXCR, one entry per CDR3 protein. The sample has 300,000 to 350,000 distinct CDR3 sequences, 10% to 15% seen once. The V gene lost 3 bases and the J gene lost 4 bases, with 13 bases spanning the gap. The CDR3 has 15 amino acids. The V gene's germline CDR1 is LNHDA and CDR2 SQIVND (reference sequence). A remark on this clonotype: Its antigen remains unknown.

This chain joins TRBV19 and TRBJ1-5; D may be TRBD1 (5 bases). The source is a man aged 18-30 years who had mild COVID-19 (a few samples of this study predate the infection). Cell type and time point are not known. The sample consisted of PBMCs or a T cell subset sorted from them (not recorded which). CDR3 residues: CASSIDSGSNQPQHF. Written as DNA, the CDR3 is TGTGCCAGTAGTATCGACTCAGGGTCTAATCAGCCCCAGCATTTT.